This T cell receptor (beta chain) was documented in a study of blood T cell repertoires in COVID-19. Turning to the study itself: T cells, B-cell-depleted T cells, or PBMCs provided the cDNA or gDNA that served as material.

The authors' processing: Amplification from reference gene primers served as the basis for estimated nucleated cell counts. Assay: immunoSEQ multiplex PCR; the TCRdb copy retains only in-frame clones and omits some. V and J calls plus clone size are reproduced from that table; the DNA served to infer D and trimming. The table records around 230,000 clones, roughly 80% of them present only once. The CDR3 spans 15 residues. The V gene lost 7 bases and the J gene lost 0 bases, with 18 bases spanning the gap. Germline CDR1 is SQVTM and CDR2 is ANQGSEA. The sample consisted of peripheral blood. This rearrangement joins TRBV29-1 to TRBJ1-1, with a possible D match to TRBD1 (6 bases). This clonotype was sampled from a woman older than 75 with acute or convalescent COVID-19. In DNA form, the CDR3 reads TGCAGCGCCCCCCGGGGGGGCTCCATGAACACTGAAGCTTTCTTT. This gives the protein CSAPRGGSMNTEAFF.